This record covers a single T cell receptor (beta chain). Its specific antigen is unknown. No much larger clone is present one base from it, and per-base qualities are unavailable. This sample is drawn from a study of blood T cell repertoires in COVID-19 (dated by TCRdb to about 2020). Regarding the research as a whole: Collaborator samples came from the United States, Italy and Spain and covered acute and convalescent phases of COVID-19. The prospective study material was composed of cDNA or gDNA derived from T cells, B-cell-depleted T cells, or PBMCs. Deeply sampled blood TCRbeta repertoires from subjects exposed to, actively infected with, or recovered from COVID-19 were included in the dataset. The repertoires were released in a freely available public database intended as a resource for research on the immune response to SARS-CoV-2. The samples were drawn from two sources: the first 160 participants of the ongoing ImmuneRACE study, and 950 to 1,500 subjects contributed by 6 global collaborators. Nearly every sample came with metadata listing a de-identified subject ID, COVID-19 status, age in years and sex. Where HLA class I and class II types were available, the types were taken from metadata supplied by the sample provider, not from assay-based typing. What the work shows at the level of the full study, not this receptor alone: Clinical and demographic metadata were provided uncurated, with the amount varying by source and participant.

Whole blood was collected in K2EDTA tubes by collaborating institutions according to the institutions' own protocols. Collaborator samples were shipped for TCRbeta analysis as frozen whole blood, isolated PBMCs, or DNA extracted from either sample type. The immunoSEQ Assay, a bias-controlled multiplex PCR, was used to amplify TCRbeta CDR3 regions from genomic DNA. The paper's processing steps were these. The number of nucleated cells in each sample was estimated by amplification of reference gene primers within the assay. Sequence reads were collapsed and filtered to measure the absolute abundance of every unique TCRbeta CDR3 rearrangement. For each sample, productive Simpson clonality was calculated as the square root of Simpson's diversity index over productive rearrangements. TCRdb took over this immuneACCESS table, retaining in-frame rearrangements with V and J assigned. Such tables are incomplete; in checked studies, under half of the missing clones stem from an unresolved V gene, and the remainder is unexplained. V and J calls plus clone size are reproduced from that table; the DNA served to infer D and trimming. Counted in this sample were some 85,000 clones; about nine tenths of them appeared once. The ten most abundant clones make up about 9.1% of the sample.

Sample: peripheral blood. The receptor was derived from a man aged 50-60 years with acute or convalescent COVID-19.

The DNA reads as follows: TGCGCCAGCAGCCAAGCCGGGACTTCTCACGAGCAGTACTTC. It translates to CASSQAGTSHEQYF. The chain employs TRBV4-1 and TRBJ2-7, with TRBD2 as a weak D call on 6 bases. The CDR3 sequence holds 14 residues, the cysteine and phenylalanine included. The sequence is cut down to CDR3 DNA, 42 bases in frame from base 1. V was cut back by 1 base and J by 5 bases, leaving a gap of 12 bases between them. From the germline V gene, CDR1 is MGHRA and CDR2 is YSYEKL.